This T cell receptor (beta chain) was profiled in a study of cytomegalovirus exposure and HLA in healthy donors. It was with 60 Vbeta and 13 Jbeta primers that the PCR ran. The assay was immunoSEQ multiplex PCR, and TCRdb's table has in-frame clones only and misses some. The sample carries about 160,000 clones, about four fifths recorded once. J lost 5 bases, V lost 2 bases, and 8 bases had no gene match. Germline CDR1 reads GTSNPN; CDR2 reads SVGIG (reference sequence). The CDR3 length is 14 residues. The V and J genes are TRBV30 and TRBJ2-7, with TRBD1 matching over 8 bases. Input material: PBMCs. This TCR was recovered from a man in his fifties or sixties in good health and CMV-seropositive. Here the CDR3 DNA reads TGTGCCTGGAGTACCCCAGGGGGCCTCAACGAGCAGTACTTC. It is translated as CAWSTPGGLNEQYF.